The 20 T cell receptor beta chains presented below share a single source sample, sequenced in a study of OX40 agonist ivuxolimab in advanced cancers. Using immunoSEQ multiplex PCR, the repertoire was profiled, and TCRdb retains in-frame clones only, with some absent. The sample has 58,000 or so clones; approximately 82% are singletons. The sample in question was CD4+ or CD8+ T cells sorted from blood, obtained in a trial of the OX40 agonist ivuxolimab. Source of these receptors: an adult with an advanced solid tumor such as melanoma, head and neck, liver or kidney cancer.

The chain couples TRBV5-8 to TRBJ2-7, with D perhaps given as TRBD1 or TRBD2 (6 bases each). The germline gives CDR1 SGHTS, CDR2 YDEGEE. This CDR3 region has 15 residues. The V and J ends lost 6 bases and 2 bases respectively, with 18 bases between them. The chain's CDR3 is CASIRGTRPTYEQYF. The CDR3 nucleotides are TGTGCCAGCATTCGGGGGACAAGGCCCACCTACGAGCAGTACTTC.

The chain recombines TRBV7-2 with TRBJ1-2; no clear D. V shed 4 bases and J shed 5 bases, with 17 bases lying between them. The CDR3 covers 15 residues. Germline V lookup: CDR1 SGHTA, CDR2 FQGNSA. As DNA, the CDR3 is TGTGCCAGCAGCTCTAGAACGGGGTGGCTATATGGCTACACCTTC. Amino acids: CASSSRTGWLYGYTF. The full variable domain, its missing parts supplied by reference TRBV7-2 and TRBJ1-2, is GAGVSQSPSNKVTEKGKDVELRCDPISGHTALYWYRQSLGQGLEFLIYFQGNSAPDKSGLPSDRFSAERTGGSVSTLTIQRTQQEDSAVYLCASSSRTGWLYGYTFGSGTRLTVV.

DNA of the CDR3: TGTGCCAGCAGCTTAGAAGGTCAGGGTAGCGGCTACACCTTC. Its translation is CASSLEGQGSGYTF. The chain is built from TRBV7-9 and TRBJ1-2, with a possible D match to TRBD1 (5 bases). This CDR3 is 14 amino acids long. V shed 1 base and J shed 8 bases, with 14 bases lying between them. The germline V gene has CDR1 SEHNR and CDR2 FQNEAQ (reference sequence).

J is TRBJ2-3 and V is TRBV7-2; D unresolved. The germline V gene has CDR1 SGHTA and CDR2 FQGNSA. V lost 0 bases and J 1 base, leaving 14 bases between the germline ends. The CDR3 contains 17 residues. The CDR3 bases are TGTGCCAGCAGCTTAGCAGCGTGGGGTCCGCGCACAGATACGCAGTATTTT. Translated, it gives CASSLAAWGPRTDTQYF.

Written as DNA, the CDR3 is TGTGCCAGCAACCCAGGGGGCGGAGAGACCCAGTACTTC. Its protein is CASNPGGGETQYF. The gene calls are TRBV9 and TRBJ2-5; 8 bases map to TRBD1. The CDR3 loop spans 13 amino acids. CDR1 is SGDLS, CDR2 YYNGEE, per germline. Germline trimming cut 6 bases from V and 4 bases from J; bases unmatched to any gene: 5.

The rearrangement uses TRBV19 and TRBJ2-1; 14 bases are shared with TRBD2. CDR3 size: 19 residues. V was clipped by 5 bases and J by 6 bases; unmatched bases: 15. Germline CDR1 LNHDA, CDR2 SQIVND (reference sequence). In DNA, the CDR3 is TGTGCCAGTAGTGCGACTAGCGGGGGGGCTTCTTTAGTTAGCAATGAGCAGTTCTTC. This sequence encodes CASSATSGGASLVSNEQFF.

The chain uses TRBV5-1 and TRBJ1-1, with D perhaps TRBD1 (6 bases). Germline V CDR1 and CDR2: SGHRS, YFSETQ. The CDR3 loop spans 14 amino acids. V lost 4 bases and J lost 1, with 11 bases in between. The DNA of the CDR3 is TGCGCCAGCAGCGGCGGACAGCAGAACACTGAAGCTTTCTTT. This translates into CASSGGQQNTEAFF.

The chain recombines TRBV27 with TRBJ2-1; maybe TRBD1 (6 bases). CDR3 size: 18 residues. V lost 4 bases to trimming and J lost 0 bases, with 19 bases between them. Germline-derived CDR1 and CDR2 are MNHEY and SMNVEV (reference sequence). The DNA for the CDR3 is TGTGCCAGCAGTTCCTCCTATTCTAGGGGGAGCTCCTACAATGAGCAGTTCTTC. It specifies CASSSSYSRGSSYNEQFF.

The chain is built from TRBV7-2 and TRBJ2-5; 10 nucleotides agree with TRBD1. CDR3 length: 15 amino acids. Looked up from germline, CDR1 is SGHTA and CDR2 is FQGNSA. J lost 5 bases, V lost 1 base, and 4 bases had no gene match. As DNA, the CDR3 is TGTGCCAGCAGCTTAGGACAGGGGGCATGGGAGACCCAGTACTTC. Translating gives CASSLGQGAWETQYF.

The chain links TRBV7-3 to TRBJ2-1, with a weak D call TRBD1 (5 bases). With 2 bases removed from V and 3 bases from J, the gap between germline ends came to 17 bases. Germline V gene sequence: CDR1 SGHTA, CDR2 FQGTGA. The CDR3 totals 17 residues. CDR3 bases: TGTGCCAGCAGCTTATACATAGCCCTAGGGGACTACAATGAGCAGTTCTTC. Translation: CASSLYIALGDYNEQFF.

This clone appeared once. The chain combines TRBV11-2 with TRBJ2-5; D is ambiguous. Germline CDR1 reads SGHAT; CDR2 reads FQNNGV. The CDR3 covers 12 residues. V was pared by 5 bases and J by 5 bases, with 9 bases between. The CDR3 DNA reads as TGTGCCAGCAGCCGGGCAAGGGAGACCCAGTACTTC. As protein: CASSRARETQYF.

This clone was observed a few times. The chain couples TRBV11-2 to TRBJ2-2; D not certain. CDR1 and CDR2 (germline): SGHAT, FQNNGV. The CDR3 has 15 amino acids. Trimming stripped 2 bases from V and 0 bases from J, with 7 bases between. CDR3 residues: CASSLSVANTGELFF. The CDR3 nucleotides read TGTGCCAGCAGCTTATCAGTCGCGAACACCGGGGAGCTGTTTTTT.

In its sample, this clone ranks as medium-sized. V usage is TRBV28 and J usage is TRBJ1-3; unclear D gene. The germline V and J ends were trimmed by 6 bases and 2 bases, with 8 bases remaining between them. The length of the CDR3 is 13 residues. Germline-derived CDR1 and CDR2 are MDHEN and SYDVKM. CDR3: CASRRLTGNTIYF. The CDR3, as DNA: TGTGCCAGCAGACGTCTAACTGGAAACACCATATATTTT.

This clone was recorded only once. The DNA of the CDR3 is TGTGCCAGCAGTTCCGCAGCGGGAGGACCCTACGAGCAGTACTTC. Protein sequence: CASSSAAGGPYEQYF. The V call is TRBV28, the J call TRBJ2-7; 9 bases line up with TRBD2. The CDR3 is made up of 15 amino acids. Per the germline V gene, CDR1 is MDHEN and CDR2 is SYDVKM. V shed 4 bases and J 2 bases; nucleotides not matched to a gene: 6.

The chain has TRBV7-9 and TRBJ1-1; a weak D match, TRBD1 (6 bases). The CDR3 loop spans 15 amino acids. CDR1 and CDR2 (germline): SEHNR, FQNEAQ (reference sequence). The ends were cut back, 5 bases at V and 8 bases at J, with 21 bases in the middle. CDR3 sequence: CASSPPRGQDIEAFF. The CDR3 DNA reads as TGTGCCAGCAGCCCCCCGCGGGGGCAGGACATAGAAGCTTTCTTT.

The chain uses TRBV29-1 and TRBJ1-6; D call uncertain. V was clipped by 5 bases and J by 10 bases, with 15 bases between them. The CDR3 consists of 13 residues. Per germline, CDR1 SQVTM and CDR2 ANQGSEA. The CDR3, as DNA: TGCAGCGTTACGACGGGTTCTGGCTCACCCCTCCACTTT. Translated: CSVTTGSGSPLHF.

V usage is TRBV30 and J usage is TRBJ2-5, with 11 bases lining up with TRBD2. Losses at the gene ends were 1 base for V and 1 base for J; bases not matched to a gene: 2. Germline V gives CDR1 GTSNPN, CDR2 SVGIG (reference sequence). The CDR3 is 15 residues long. In DNA form, the CDR3 reads TGTGCCTGGAGTGCCCTAGCGGGAGGCCAAGAGACCCAGTACTTC. Protein: CAWSALAGGQETQYF.

The V gene is TRBV19, the J gene TRBJ1-1; 9 nucleotides align to TRBD1. J lost 4 bases, V lost 4 bases, and 7 bases had no gene match. The CDR3 is 15 amino acids. The germline CDR1 and CDR2 sequences are LNHDA and SQIVND (reference sequence). The CDR3 loop is CASSKPGQGSTEAFF. The CDR3 DNA is TGTGCCAGTAGTAAGCCCGGACAGGGGAGCACTGAAGCTTTCTTT.

The CDR3 region has the DNA TGTGCCAGCAGCTTGATGCCAGGGGACAATGAGCAGTTCTTC. Its protein product is CASSLMPGDNEQFF. The chain joins TRBV5-8 to TRBJ2-1; D is possibly TRBD1 (6 bases). This CDR3 contains 14 residues. Germline CDR1 reads SGHTS; CDR2 reads YDEGEE. V lost 1 base and J lost 5, with 10 bases in between.

By its share, this clone is medium-sized. The rearrangement links TRBV5-5 to TRBJ2-7; D gene ambiguous. Per germline, CDR1 SGHKS and CDR2 YYEKEE (reference sequence). The CDR3 is 15 amino acids. Trimming shortened V by 0 bases and J by 2 bases, and 12 bases separated the two germline ends. The DNA of the CDR3 is TGTGCCAGCAGCTTGGGGGGTCAGTGGGCCTACGAGCAGTACTTC. Encoded protein: CASSLGGQWAYEQYF.